The clone carrying this T cell receptor (beta chain) is a singleton in its sample. Germline values: CDR1 SNHLY, CDR2 FYNNEI. CDR3 length: 14 amino acids. Trimming removed 8 bases from V and 5 bases from J, with 18 bases in between. This sample was taken from a study of blood T cell repertoires in COVID-19. On the study more broadly: The United States, Italy and Spain were the sources of the acute and convalescent COVID-19 samples. PBMCs, B-cell-depleted T cells, or T cells were the source of the cDNA or gDNA that made up the material.

Per the original methods: Estimated nucleated cell counts came from reference gene primer amplification. The data were produced by immunoSEQ multiplex PCR, yet TCRdb's version contains in-frame clones alone and is incomplete. V and J calls and clone size are those listed in that table; D and trimming were worked out from the DNA. This table has over 250,000 clones, around nine tenths appearing once. Input material: peripheral blood. This chain joins TRBV2 and TRBJ1-2, with no clear D. The clonotype originates from a woman aged 60-75 years with acute or convalescent COVID-19. CDR3 sequence reads: CASLKEGVGYGYTF. The CDR3 DNA reads TGTGCCAGCTTAAAGGAGGGAGTGGGATATGGCTACACCTTC. Variable domain in full (rest from reference TRBV2 and TRBJ1-2): EPEVTQTPSHQVTQMGQEVILRCVPISNHLYFYWYRQILGQKVEFLVSFYNNEISEKSEIFDDQFSVERPDGSNFTLKIRSTKLEDSAMYFCASLKEGVGYGYTFGSGTRLTVV.